The present T cell receptor beta chain was sequenced within a study of beta chain features in type 1 diabetes. The study, taken as a whole, reports: Moderate yet significant TCRB CDR3 shortening was seen in Type 1 diabetes patients in all four CD4+ subsets. Short templates might get an advantage during PCR, and this would be equal in patients and controls. Any HLA type influence on TCRB rearrangement was left unresolved here.

The CDR3 covers 15 residues. Germline CDR1 is SGHRS and CDR2 is YFSETQ. V was clipped by 1 base and J by 0 bases, with 7 bases between them. Sequenced material consisted of expressed TCRB transcripts (all of the isolated RNA was reverse transcribed). Method: immunoSEQ multiplex PCR; TCRdb's copy keeps in-frame clones and lacks some. Of tens of thousands of clones listed, less than 55% are singletons. About this clone itself: Its antigen is as yet unknown.

The origin of this receptor is a man in his thirties or forties with type 1 diabetes. The chain links TRBV5-1 to TRBJ2-2; D is undetermined. Sequencing was carried out using Tregs from blood. The CDR3 loop reads CASSLFKPNTGELFF. DNA for the CDR3: TGCGCCAGCAGCTTGTTTAAGCCGAACACCGGGGAGCTGTTTTTT.